The 9 T cell receptor beta chains listed next were all sequenced from one sample in a study of neurological immune-mediated disorders. TCRdb recomputed calls from the 5' RACE reads with MiXCR, one row per CDR3 protein. The sample lists tens of thousands of distinct CDR3 sequences; roughly a sixth were seen once. The specimen sequenced was PBMCs. All receptors come from a woman in her forties in good health.

The chain has TRBV6-2 or TRBV6-3 and TRBJ2-7; TRBD1 is a possible D gene (5 bases). Trimming shortened V by 0 bases and J by 12 bases, and 18 bases separated the two germline ends. CDR1 and CDR2 from the germline V gene are MNHEY and SVGEGT. The CDR3 consists of 14 residues. CDR3 sequence reads: CASSYSAGPSGRYV. The CDR3 DNA follows: TGTGCCAGCAGTTACTCAGCAGGGCCCTCAGGGCGGTACGTC.

This clonotype was counted at least ten times. The chain joins TRBV9 to TRBJ2-1; weak D call: TRBD1 (6 bases). The V end lost 0 bases, the J end lost 9 bases, and 13 bases lay between the germline ends. The germline V gene encodes CDR1 SGDLS and CDR2 YYNGEE. This CDR3 has 14 residues. CDR3 sequence reads: CASSVGQGLAEQFF. The CDR3 region has the DNA TGTGCCAGCAGCGTAGGCCAGGGGTTGGCTGAGCAGTTCTTC.

This clonotype was recorded at least ten times. V usage is TRBV7-2 and J usage is TRBJ2-5, with a weak D call TRBD1 (6 bases). V was pared by 1 base and J by 2 bases, with 8 bases between. In germline, CDR1 is SGHTA, CDR2 FQGNSA. This CDR3 region has 14 residues. CDR3 amino acids: CASSLDRAQETQYF. CDR3 DNA: TGTGCCAGCAGCTTAGACAGGGCACAAGAGACCCAGTACTTC.

The chain joins TRBV7-2 to TRBJ1-3, with 11 bases lining up with TRBD1. Germline CDR1 is SGHTA and CDR2 is FQGNSA. The CDR3 sequence is 21 residues long. After removal of 3 bases from V and 0 bases from J, the junction contained 16 bases not matched to a gene. The CDR3 is CASSFVRPGGQGVGSGNTIYF. Written as DNA, the CDR3 is TGTGCCAGCAGCTTTGTCCGCCCAGGGGGACAGGGGGTCGGCTCTGGAAACACCATATATTTT.

This clonotype was seen ten or more times. This chain links TRBV20-1 with TRBJ1-5; D is possibly TRBD1 (5 bases). The CDR3 has 14 amino acids. V was shortened by 1 base and J by 6 bases, with 13 bases between the two germline ends. Germline V gives CDR1 DFQATT, CDR2 SNEGSKA (reference sequence). CDR3 amino acids: CSARANAGGQPQHF. CDR3 DNA sequence: TGCAGTGCTAGAGCCAACGCCGGGGGTCAGCCCCAGCATTTT.

This clonotype appeared many times. The rearrangement joins TRBV6-4 to TRBJ2-2; no reliable D call. The V gene lost 8 bases and the J gene lost 2 bases, with 9 bases spanning the gap. CDR1 and CDR2 from the germline V gene are MRHNA and SNTAGT. The CDR3 covers 13 residues. The CDR3 loop is CASGMGNTGELFF. CDR3 coding DNA: TGTGCCAGCGGGATGGGTAACACCGGGGAGCTGTTTTTT.

This clonotype was recorded many times. The J gene is TRBJ1-5, the V gene TRBV6-2 or TRBV6-3; possibly TRBD1 for D (5 bases). CDR1 is MNHEY and CDR2 is SVGEGT in the germline V gene. This CDR3 contains 14 residues. V was cut by 2 bases and J by 6 bases, with 11 bases left in between. DNA for the CDR3: TGTGCCAGCAGTTACGCGGGGGAAGGTCAGCCCCAGCATTTT. It specifies CASSYAGEGQPQHF.

This clonotype was seen many times. Here the CDR3 reads CASSLVPLAVSTDTQYF. The CDR3 DNA reads as TGTGCCAGCAGCTTGGTTCCTCTAGCGGTGAGCACAGATACGCAGTATTTT. V gene TRBV5-5 combines with J gene TRBJ2-3; 7 nucleotides match TRBD2. Germline V gene lookup returns CDR1 SGHKS and CDR2 YYEKEE (reference sequence). This CDR3 has 17 residues. Trimming at V came to 0 bases and at J to 0 bases, leaving 7 bases not matched to a gene. Filled out from reference TRBV5-5 and TRBJ2-3, the complete variable domain reads DAGVTQSPTHLIKTRGQQVTLRCSPISGHKSVSWYQQVLGQGPQFIFQYYEKEERGRGNFPDRFSARQFPNYSSELNVNALLLGDSALYLCASSLVPLAVSTDTQYFGPGTRLTVL.

This clonotype was picked up a small number of times. This chain links TRBV5-1 with TRBJ2-1; 7 bases match TRBD2. The CDR3 loop spans 16 amino acids. Germline trimming cut 4 bases from V and 0 bases from J; bases unmatched to any gene: 7. The germline V gene encodes CDR1 SGHRS and CDR2 YFSETQ. The CDR3 spells CASSGGGRSSYNEQFF. The DNA for the CDR3 is TGCGCCAGCAGCGGGGGGGGGAGGTCCTCCTACAATGAGCAGTTCTTC. The complete variable domain, with remaining parts taken from reference TRBV5-1 and TRBJ2-1, reads KAGVTQTPRYLIKTRGQQVTLSCSPISGHRSVSWYQQTPGQGLQFLFEYFSETQRNKGNFPGRFSGRQFSNSRSEMNVSTLELGDSALYLCASSGGGRSSYNEQFFGPGTRLTVL.